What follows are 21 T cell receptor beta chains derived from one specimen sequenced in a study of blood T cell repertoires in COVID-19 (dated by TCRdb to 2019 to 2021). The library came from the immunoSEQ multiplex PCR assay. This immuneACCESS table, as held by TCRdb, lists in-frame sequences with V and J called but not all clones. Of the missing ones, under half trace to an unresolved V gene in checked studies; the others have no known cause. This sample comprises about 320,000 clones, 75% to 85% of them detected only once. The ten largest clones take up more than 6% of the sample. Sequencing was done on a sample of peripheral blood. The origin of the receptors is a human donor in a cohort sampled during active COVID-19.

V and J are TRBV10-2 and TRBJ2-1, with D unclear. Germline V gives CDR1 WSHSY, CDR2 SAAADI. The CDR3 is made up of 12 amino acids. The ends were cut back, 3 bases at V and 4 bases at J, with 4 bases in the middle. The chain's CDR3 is CASSDQYNEQFF. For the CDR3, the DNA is TGCGCCAGCAGTGACCAGTACAATGAGCAGTTCTTC.

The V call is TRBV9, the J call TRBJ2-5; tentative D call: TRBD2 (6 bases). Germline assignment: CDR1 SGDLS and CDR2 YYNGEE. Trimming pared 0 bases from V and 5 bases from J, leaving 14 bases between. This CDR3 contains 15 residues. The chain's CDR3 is CASSVGGKSGETQYF. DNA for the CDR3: TGTGCCAGCAGCGTAGGTGGTAAGAGCGGGGAGACCCAGTACTTC.

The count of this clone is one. The CDR3 region is CSVRMRVQTDTQYF. DNA of the CDR3: TGCAGCGTTCGAATGAGGGTACAAACAGATACGCAGTATTTT. This rearrangement joins TRBV29-1 to TRBJ2-3; D is perhaps TRBD2 (5 bases). CDR3 length: 14 amino acids. In germline, CDR1 is SQVTM, CDR2 ANQGSEA. Trimming took 5 bases from V and 3 from J, leaving 15 bases between them.

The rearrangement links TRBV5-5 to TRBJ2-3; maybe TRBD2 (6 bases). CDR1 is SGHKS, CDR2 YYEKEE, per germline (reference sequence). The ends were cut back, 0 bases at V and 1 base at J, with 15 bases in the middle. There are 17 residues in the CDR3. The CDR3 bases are TGTGCCAGCAGCTTGGCCTACCCGCGGGATCGCACAGATACGCAGTATTTT. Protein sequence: CASSLAYPRDRTDTQYF.

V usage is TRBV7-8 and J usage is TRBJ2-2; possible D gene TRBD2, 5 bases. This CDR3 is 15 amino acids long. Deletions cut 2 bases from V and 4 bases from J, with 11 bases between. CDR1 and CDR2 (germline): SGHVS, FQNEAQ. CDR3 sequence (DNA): TGTGCCAGCAGCTTAATGAGGGCGAGCACCGGGGAGCTGTTTTTT. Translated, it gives CASSLMRASTGELFF.

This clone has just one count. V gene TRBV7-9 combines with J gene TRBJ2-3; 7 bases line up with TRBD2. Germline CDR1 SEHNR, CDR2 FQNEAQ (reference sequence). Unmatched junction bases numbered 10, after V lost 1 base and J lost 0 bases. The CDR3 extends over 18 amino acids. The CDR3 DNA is TGTGCCAGCAGCTTAGGAGGGGAGGGCCTGACTAGCACAGATACGCAGTATTTT. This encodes CASSLGGEGLTSTDTQYF.

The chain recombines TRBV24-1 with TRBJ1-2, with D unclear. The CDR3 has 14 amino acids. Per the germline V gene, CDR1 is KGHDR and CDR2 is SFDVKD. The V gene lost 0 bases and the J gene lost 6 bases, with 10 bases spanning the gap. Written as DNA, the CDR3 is TGTGCCACCAGTGATTTGCGGAGAGACCATGGCTACACCTTC. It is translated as CATSDLRRDHGYTF.

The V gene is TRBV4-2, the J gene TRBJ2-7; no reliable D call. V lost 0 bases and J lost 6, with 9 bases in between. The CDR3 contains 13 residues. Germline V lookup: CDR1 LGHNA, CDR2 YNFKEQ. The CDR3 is CASSQDRSSEQYF. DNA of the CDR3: TGTGCCAGCAGCCAAGACAGGTCATCCGAGCAGTACTTC.

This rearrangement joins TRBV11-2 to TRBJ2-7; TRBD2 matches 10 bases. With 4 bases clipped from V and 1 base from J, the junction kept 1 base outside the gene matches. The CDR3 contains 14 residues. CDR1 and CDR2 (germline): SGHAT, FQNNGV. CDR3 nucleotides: TGTGCCAGCAGCTCAGCGGGGGGGTCCTACGAGCAGTACTTC. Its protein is CASSSAGGSYEQYF.

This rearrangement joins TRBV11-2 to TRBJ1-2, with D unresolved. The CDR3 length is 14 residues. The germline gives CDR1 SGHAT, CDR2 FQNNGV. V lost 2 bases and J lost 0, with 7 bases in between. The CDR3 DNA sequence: TGTGCCAGCAGCTTATCCAGAACTAACTATGGCTACACCTTC. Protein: CASSLSRTNYGYTF.

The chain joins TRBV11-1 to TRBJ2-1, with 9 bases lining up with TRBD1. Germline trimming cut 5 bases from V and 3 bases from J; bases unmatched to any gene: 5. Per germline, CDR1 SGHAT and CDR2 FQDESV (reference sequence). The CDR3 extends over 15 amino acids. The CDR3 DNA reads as TGTGCCAGCAGCGAACCGGGACAGGGCTACAATGAGCAGTTCTTC. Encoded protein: CASSEPGQGYNEQFF.

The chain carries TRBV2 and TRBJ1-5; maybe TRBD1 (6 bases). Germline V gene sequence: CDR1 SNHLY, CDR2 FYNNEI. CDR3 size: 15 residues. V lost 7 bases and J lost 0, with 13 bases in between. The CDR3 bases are TGTGCCAGCAAACCGGACAGCTATAGCAATCAGCCCCAGCATTTT. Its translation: CASKPDSYSNQPQHF.

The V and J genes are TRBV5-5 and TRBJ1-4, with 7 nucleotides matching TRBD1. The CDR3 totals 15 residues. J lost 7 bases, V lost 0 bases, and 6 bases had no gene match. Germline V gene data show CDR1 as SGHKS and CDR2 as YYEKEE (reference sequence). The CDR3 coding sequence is TGTGCCAGCAGCTTGGCCGTCAGGGGGAGTGAAAAACTGTTTTTT. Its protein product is CASSLAVRGSEKLFF.

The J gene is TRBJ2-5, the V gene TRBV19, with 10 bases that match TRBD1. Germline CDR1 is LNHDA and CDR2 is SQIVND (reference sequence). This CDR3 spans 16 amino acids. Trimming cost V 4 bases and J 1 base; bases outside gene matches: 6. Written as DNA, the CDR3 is TGTGCCAGTAGTACCCTGGGGACAGGGGCCCAAGAGACCCAGTACTTC. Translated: CASSTLGTGAQETQYF.

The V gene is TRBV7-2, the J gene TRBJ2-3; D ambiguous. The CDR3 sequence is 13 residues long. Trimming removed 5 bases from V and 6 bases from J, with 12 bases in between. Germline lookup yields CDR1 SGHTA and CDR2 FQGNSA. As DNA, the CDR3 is TGTGCCAGCAGCCCACAACGTACCGATACGCAGTATTTT. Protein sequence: CASSPQRTDTQYF.

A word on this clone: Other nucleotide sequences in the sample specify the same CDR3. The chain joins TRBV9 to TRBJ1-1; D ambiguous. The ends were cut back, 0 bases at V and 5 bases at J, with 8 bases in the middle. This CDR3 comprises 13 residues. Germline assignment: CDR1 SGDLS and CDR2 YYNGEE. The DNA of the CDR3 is TGTGCCAGCAGCGTAGGAGGAGAAACTGAAGCTTTCTTT. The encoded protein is CASSVGGETEAFF.

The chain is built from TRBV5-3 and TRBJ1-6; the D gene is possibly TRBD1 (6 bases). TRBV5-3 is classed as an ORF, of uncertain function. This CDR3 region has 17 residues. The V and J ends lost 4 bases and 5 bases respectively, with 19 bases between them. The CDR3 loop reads CARSKPGGARHNSPLHF. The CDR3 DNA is TGTGCCAGAAGCAAACCGGGGGGGGCTCGGCATAATTCACCCCTCCACTTT.

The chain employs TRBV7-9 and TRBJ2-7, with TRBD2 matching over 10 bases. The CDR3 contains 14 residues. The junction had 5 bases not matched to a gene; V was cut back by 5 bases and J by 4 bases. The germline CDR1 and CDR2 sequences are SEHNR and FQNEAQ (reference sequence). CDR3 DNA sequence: TGTGCCAGCAGCCCGAGGACTAGCGGATACGAGCAGTACTTC. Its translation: CASSPRTSGYEQYF. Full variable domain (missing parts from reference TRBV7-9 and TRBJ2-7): DTGVSQNPRHKITKRGQNVTFRCDPISEHNRLYWYRQTLGQGPEFLTYFQNEAQLEKSRLLSDRFSAERPKGSFSTLEIQRTEQGDSAMYLCASSPRTSGYEQYFGPGTRLTVT.

The CDR3 is CASSSGQGLNTEAFF. CDR3 in DNA: TGTGCCAGCAGCTCCGGACAGGGCCTGAACACTGAAGCTTTCTTT. The J gene is TRBJ1-1, the V gene TRBV7-9; the match to TRBD1 covers 8 bases. Germline CDR1 and CDR2: SEHNR and FQNEAQ (reference sequence). The V segment lost 4 bases and the J segment 0 bases; nucleotides outside the gene matches: 4. CDR3 length: 15 amino acids.

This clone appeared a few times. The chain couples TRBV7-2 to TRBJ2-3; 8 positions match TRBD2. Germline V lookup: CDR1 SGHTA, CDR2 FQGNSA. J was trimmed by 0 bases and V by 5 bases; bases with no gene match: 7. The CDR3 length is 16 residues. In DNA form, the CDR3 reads TGTGCCAGCAGCGTATTCGGGGGGGTAAGCACAGATACGCAGTATTTT. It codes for CASSVFGGVSTDTQYF.

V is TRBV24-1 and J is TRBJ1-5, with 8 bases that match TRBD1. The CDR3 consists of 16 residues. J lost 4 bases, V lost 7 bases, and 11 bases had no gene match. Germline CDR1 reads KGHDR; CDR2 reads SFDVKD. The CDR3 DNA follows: TGTGCCACCAGGAAGACAGGGGTCTTATGTAATCAGCCCCAGCATTTT. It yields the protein CATRKTGVLCNQPQHF.